The T cell receptor (beta chain) under discussion was sequenced for a study of cytomegalovirus exposure and HLA in healthy donors (dated by TCRdb to about 2017). In the study overall: In an earlier analysis of under 750 of the donors, under 300 Gb of sequence data and 95 million to 130 million unique TCR beta sequences from 150 million to 200 million T cells were reported. About 300 gigabases of sequencing data and tens of millions of unique TCR sequences were included in an early release covering 500 to 750 HLA-typed donors. The genetic ancestry cluster associated with self-reported Caucasian donors included over 65% of the 398 genotyped donors. The study was designed to test whether signatures of past pathogen exposure could be identified by cataloging public T cell receptors. Using immunosequencing, the study profiled T cell repertoires from about 610 subjects and related those repertoires to cytomegalovirus serostatus. In addition to the first cohort of roughly 700 subjects, a separate validation cohort of under 150 different subjects was used. The study combined high-throughput TCR immunosequencing, statistical association of individual TCRs with disease status, and machine learning to predict cytomegalovirus infection status. To study patterns of TCR occurrence, a later analysis re-analyzed previously published TCR beta repertoires from 650 to 750 donors and added high-resolution HLA genotyping. Rather than using new phenotypic data, the later analysis identified candidate immune exposures from TCR beta sequences and from how often those sequences occurred across donors. To decide whether each TCR beta V gene segment behaved as functional or pseudogenic, an earlier analysis of approximately 620 of the donors relied on high-throughput TCR beta sequencing. Donor age, sex, ethnicity and CMV serostatus were compiled alongside the repertoire data. Genome-wide SNP genotypes for about 65% of the 666 donors were used in a later genetic analysis, which treated that subset as a discovery cohort. All discovery cohort repertoires had been generated using a single sequencing platform. HLA typing included class I and class II loci at four-digit resolution. Typing coverage differed by locus: A, B, C, DRB1 and DQB1 were typed in roughly 620-630 donors, DQA1 in about 500, DPA1 in around 580, and DPB1 in 472. Roughly 5 DR-DQ haplotypes were handled as single units for association and clustering because linkage in the cohort was strong. On average, roughly 250,000 unique TCR beta nucleotide sequences were sequenced per donor among 398 genotyped donors of the cohort, with roughly 19% of those sequences being non-productive.

In the germline V gene, CDR1 corresponds to SGDLS and CDR2 to YYNGEE. The CDR3 has 15 amino acids, counting the end cysteine and phenylalanine. The entry retains the CDR3 DNA only, 45 bases that are in frame from base 1. V is clipped by 2 bases and J by 5 bases, and the sequence between their germline boundaries is 16 bases long. As concerns this clone: Its antigen is currently not known. No much larger clone exists at a distance of one base, and base qualities are not known.

The study at large found these results: A further reported finding was that TCR beta sequences accurately predicted the HLA-A and HLA-B alleles for most subjects in the first cohort. Correlated functional status among segregating V segments might be attributable to linkage disequilibrium, but an unknown experimental factor could not be ruled out. Assigning TCR associations to individual alleles was difficult when HLA alleles, especially DR and DQ, strongly co-occurred. According to a later genetic analysis, donors in an Asian-associated ancestry cluster had fewer N-insertions in productive TCRs than the approximately 650-donor mean. In an earlier analysis of over 550 of the donors, most TCR beta V segments were observed in productive rearrangements about 90% or about 30% of the time, broadly matching IMGT annotations. While some public TCRs were present in many individuals, most TCR sequences turned up only very rarely across donors. In a later analysis, most CMV-associated TCR beta chains were found to appear HLA-restricted, with HLA associations seemingly driven largely by CMV exposure. In a later analysis, several top co-occurrence clusters were reported to appear linked to parvovirus B19, influenza, CMV and Epstein-Barr virus. The only immune exposure information available for the cohort was CMV serostatus. Around 16 rarely observed V segments, including chromosome 9 orphons, were excluded from the earlier analysis of about 500 of the donors because counts were too low. In a later genetic analysis, a missense DCLRE1C variant was associated with V-gene and J-gene trimming of TCR beta chains, and the association was replicated in an independent cohort. A cluster of highly shared sequence variants was judged likely to represent a technical artifact of the sequencing pipeline. Compared with equally common non-associated chains, HLA-associated TCR beta chains in a later analysis were more clonally expanded and had lower generation probabilities. A later analysis associated 17,000 or so TCR beta sequences with specific HLA alleles at a false discovery rate of 0.05. Only TCR beta chains were sequenced in this cohort, and the absence of alpha or paired-chain data limited detectable features. The authors suggested that the approach could potentially be generalized to other disease states and immunological phenotypes. Roughly uniform sequencing depth across donors was assumed in presence/absence analyses, although this assumption may not hold. According to a later analysis, TCR association rates differed among HLA loci, with DRB1 alleles showing the most associated TCRs and HLA-C alleles showing the fewest. HLA typing was unavailable for some donors at each locus, so association tests used only the typed subset. In both the original and validation cohorts, the classifier was reported to diagnose cytomegalovirus status with high specificity and sensitivity. In the study, approximately 150 TCR beta chains were listed as associated with cytomegalovirus. Some IMGT-functional V segments, including TRBV6-2 and TRBV6-3, could not be distinguished by the 87-base-pair reads and were therefore excluded. A few of the identified cytomegalovirus-associated TCR beta chains were confirmed in vitro to be specific for cytomegalovirus antigens.

In total, approximately 610 healthy bone marrow donors made up the cohort. Cohort members were all nominally healthy when sampled, although unrecorded immune exposures were likely present. The donor was CMV seropositive and belonged to the group of 250 to 300 seropositive cohort members. Each donor provided a peripheral blood sample, and peripheral blood mononuclear cells were used for TCR beta sequencing. The Qiagen DNeasy Blood Extraction Kit was used to extract genomic DNA from the blood cell samples. The library was obtained by the immunoSEQ multiplex PCR assay. For the multiplex PCR, a mixture combining 60 forward primers for TCR Vbeta segments and 13 reverse primers for TCR Jbeta segments was used. Amplification of the CDR3 region of rearranged TCR beta genes was performed with a multiplex PCR assay on genomic DNA. On the Illumina HiSeq System, the amplified TCR beta libraries were sequenced as 87-base-pair reads. On the study's bioinformatics: A later analysis counted about 80 million unique TCR beta chains across the 666 repertoires, and about 10 million of these chains were shared by at least two donors. Raw reads were error-corrected and collapsed into unique sequences by a nearest-neighbor algorithm in which closely related sequences were merged to remove PCR and sequencing errors. CDR3 sequences were aligned to IMGT reference sequences to assign V, D and J gene segments. For a sequence to be retained, a match of at least six nucleotides was required to both a V gene segment and a J gene segment. Rearrangements were classified as productive when the CDR3 lacked stop codons and remained in frame with V and J, and all other rearrangements were classified as non-productive. CDR3 was defined according to IMGT convention as the region running from the second conserved V-encoded cysteine to the conserved J-encoded phenylalanine. The earlier analysis of 587 of the donors excluded any sequence lacking an unambiguous match to a single V gene segment. In an earlier analysis of 587 of the donors, a V segment was called functional when productive rearrangements were above 56.7%, and segregating when the standard deviation between donors exceeded 5%. A statistical classification framework was built for diagnosing cytomegalovirus status from the catalog of TCR beta chain sequences. V and J gene assignment, in a later analysis, came from comparing TCR nucleotide sequences with IMGT/GENE-DB human TR gene sequences. The TCRdist pipeline was used in a later analysis to assign CDR3 sequences and most-parsimonious VDJ recombination scenarios. In a later analysis, each TCR beta chain was defined by its CDR3 amino acid sequence together with its V-gene family, and reads lacking a unique V-gene family were excluded. In a later analysis, 500 to 650 highly shared, low-generation-probability nucleotide sequences were removed to address suspected cross-contamination and a sequencing artifact. In a later analysis, a clonal expansion index was calculated for each public chain from normalized within-repertoire ranks of inferred template counts. A later analysis computed generation probabilities with a VDJ recombination model fitted to out-of-frame rearrangements, and checked the results against IGoR. In a later analysis, TCR-TCR, TCR-HLA and TCR-CMV co-occurrence was scored with hypergeometric tests, and a repertoire-size bias correction was applied to TCR pairs. A later analysis estimated false discovery rates by permuting HLA or CMV assignments 20 times. In a later analysis, co-occurring TCRs were grouped using DBSCAN, with TCRdist sequence similarity added in when clustering inside HLA-allele-positive subsets. Repertoires with fewer than 30,000 or more than 120,000 public chains were left out of co-occurrence clustering, as were about five repertoires with anomalous nucleotide sharing. This immuneACCESS table, as held by TCRdb, lists in-frame sequences with V and J called but not all clones. Of the missing ones, under half trace to an unresolved V gene in checked studies; the others have no known cause. The D gene and trimming were derived from the DNA, and the V and J assignments and clone size from that table. The sample table shows fewer than 200,000 clones, and 65% to 85% are seen once. 4.5% to 5.5% of the sample lies in the top ten.

This receptor was obtained from a woman in her forties or fifties in good health and CMV-seropositive. Recombination linked TRBV9 to TRBJ2-5; tentative D gene TRBD1, with 5 bases matching. Specimen: PBMCs. The DNA sequence reads TGTGCCAGCAGCGTGGGGCCGGAGAGTTCGGAGACCCAGTACTTC. The resulting protein is CASSVGPESSETQYF.